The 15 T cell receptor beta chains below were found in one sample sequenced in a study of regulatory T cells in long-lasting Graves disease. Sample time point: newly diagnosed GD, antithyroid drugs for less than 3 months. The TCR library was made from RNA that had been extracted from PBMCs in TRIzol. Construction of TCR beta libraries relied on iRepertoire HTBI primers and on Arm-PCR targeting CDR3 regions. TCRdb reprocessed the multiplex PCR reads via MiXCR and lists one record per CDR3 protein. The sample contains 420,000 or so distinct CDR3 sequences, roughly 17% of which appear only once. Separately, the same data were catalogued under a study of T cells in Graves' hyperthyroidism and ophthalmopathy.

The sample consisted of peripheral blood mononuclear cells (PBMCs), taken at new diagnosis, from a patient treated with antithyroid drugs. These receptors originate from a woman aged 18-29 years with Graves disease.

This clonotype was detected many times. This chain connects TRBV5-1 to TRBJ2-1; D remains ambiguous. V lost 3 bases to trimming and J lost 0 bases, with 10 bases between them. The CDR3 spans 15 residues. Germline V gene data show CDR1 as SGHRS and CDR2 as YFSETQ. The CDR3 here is CASSSDGVSYNEQFF. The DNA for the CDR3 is TGCGCCAGCAGCTCGGACGGAGTCTCCTACAATGAGCAGTTCTTC.

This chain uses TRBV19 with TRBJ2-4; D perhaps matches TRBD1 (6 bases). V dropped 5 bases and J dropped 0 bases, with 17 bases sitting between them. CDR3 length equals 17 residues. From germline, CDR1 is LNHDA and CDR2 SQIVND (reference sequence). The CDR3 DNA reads TGTGCCAGTAGTGGACAGCTACGATCACTAGCCAAAAACATTCAGTACTTC. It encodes CASSGQLRSLAKNIQYF.

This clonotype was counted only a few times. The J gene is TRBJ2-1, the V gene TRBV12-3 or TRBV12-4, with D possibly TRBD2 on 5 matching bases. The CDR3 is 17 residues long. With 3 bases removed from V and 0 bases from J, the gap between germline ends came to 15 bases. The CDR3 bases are TGTGCCAGCAGTTTGGTTCCCGGGGTTAGCTCCTACAATGAGCAGTTCTTC. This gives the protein CASSLVPGVSSYNEQFF.

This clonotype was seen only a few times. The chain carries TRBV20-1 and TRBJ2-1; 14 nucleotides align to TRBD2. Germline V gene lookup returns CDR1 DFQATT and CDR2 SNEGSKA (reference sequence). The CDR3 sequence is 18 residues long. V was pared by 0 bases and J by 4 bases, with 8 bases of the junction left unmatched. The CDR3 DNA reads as TGCAGTGCTAGAGATCGGACTAGCGGGAGGATATCTTACAATGAGCAGTTCTTC. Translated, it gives CSARDRTSGRISYNEQFF.

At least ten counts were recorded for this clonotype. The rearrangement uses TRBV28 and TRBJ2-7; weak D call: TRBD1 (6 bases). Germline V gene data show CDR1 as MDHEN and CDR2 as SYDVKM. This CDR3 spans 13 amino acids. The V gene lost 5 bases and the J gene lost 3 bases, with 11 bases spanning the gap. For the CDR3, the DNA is TGTGCCAGCAGTACAACAGGGTTCTACGAGCAGTACTTC. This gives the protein CASSTTGFYEQYF.

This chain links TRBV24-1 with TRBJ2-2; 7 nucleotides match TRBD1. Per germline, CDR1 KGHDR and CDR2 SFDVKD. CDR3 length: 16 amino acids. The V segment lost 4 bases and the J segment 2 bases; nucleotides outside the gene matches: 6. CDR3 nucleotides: TGTGCCACCAGTGACCCGGACAGGACCAACACCGGGGAGCTGTTTTTT. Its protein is CATSDPDRTNTGELFF.

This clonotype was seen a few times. CDR3 coding DNA: TGCAGTGCTAGGATCCAGGGCGTCGATGAAAAACTGTTTTTT. Amino acid sequence: CSARIQGVDEKLFF. The chain has TRBV20-1 and TRBJ1-4, with D perhaps TRBD1 (5 bases). Per germline, CDR1 DFQATT and CDR2 SNEGSKA (reference sequence). The CDR3 has 14 residues. V was pared by 3 bases and J by 6 bases, with 14 bases between.

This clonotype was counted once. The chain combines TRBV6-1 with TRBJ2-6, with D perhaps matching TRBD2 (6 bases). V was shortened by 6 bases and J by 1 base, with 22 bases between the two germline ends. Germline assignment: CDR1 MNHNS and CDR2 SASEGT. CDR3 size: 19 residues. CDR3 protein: CASSPTTSGLSSGANVLTF. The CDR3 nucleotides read TGTGCCAGCAGCCCAACGACTTCGGGACTCTCATCTGGGGCCAACGTCCTGACTTTC.

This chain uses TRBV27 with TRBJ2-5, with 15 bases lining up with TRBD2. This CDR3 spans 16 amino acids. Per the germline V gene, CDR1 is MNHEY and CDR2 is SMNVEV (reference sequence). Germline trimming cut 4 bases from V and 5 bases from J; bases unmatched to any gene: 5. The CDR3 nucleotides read TGTGCCAGCAGTTCCAGGACTAGCGGGAGGGCGGAGACCCAGTACTTC. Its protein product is CASSSRTSGRAETQYF.

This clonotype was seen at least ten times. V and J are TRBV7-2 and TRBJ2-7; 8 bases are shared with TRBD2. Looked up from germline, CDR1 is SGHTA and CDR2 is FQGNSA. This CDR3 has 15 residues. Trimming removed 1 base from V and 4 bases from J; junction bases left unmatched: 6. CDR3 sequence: CASSLGLLAGYEQYF. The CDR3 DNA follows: TGTGCCAGCAGCTTAGGCTTGTTAGCGGGGTACGAGCAGTACTTC.

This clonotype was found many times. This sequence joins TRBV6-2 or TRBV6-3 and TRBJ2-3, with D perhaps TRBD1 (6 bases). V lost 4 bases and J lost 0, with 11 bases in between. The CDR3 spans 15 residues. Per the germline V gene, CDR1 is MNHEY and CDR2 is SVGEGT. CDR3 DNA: TGTGCCAGCAGTTTGCGGCAGGGGAGCACAGATACGCAGTATTTT. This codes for CASSLRQGSTDTQYF.

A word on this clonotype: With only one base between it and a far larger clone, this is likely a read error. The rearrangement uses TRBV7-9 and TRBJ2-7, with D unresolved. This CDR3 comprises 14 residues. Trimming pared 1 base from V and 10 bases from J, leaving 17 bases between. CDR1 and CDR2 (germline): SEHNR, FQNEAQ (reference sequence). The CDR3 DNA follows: TGTGCCAGCAGCTTAGTAGGCCAACCAGGAGCACAGTACTTC. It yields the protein CASSLVGQPGAQYF.

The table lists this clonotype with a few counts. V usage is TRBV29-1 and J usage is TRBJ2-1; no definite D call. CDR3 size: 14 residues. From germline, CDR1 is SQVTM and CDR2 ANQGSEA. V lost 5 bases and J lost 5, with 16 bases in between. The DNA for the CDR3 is TGCAGCGTTACTCGGGCAGTAAACAACAATGAGCAGTTCTTC. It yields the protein CSVTRAVNNNEQFF.

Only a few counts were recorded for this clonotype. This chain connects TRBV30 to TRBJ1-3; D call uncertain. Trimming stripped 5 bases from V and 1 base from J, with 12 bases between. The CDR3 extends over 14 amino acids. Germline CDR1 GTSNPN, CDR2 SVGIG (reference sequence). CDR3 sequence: CAWAAPLSGNTIYF. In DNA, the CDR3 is TGTGCCTGGGCGGCGCCGCTTTCTGGAAACACCATATATTTT.

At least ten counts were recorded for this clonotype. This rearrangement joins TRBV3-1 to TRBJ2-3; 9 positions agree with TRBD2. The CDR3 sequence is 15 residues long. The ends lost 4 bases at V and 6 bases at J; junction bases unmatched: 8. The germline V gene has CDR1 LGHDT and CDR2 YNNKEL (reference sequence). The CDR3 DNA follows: TGTGCCAGCAGCCCGCGGACTAGCGACAGGGATACGCAGTATTTT. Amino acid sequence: CASSPRTSDRDTQYF.